This TCR beta chain comes out of a study of blood T cell repertoires in COVID-19. As handled by the study authors: Estimated nucleated cell counts came from reference gene primer amplification. Generated by immunoSEQ multiplex PCR, the TCRdb table keeps only in-frame clones and is missing some. V and J calls plus clone size are reproduced from that table; the DNA served to infer D and trimming. The repertoire holds 170,000 or so clones, with around 87% as singletons. Germline CDR1 and CDR2: SGDLS and YYNGEE. Trimming shortened V by 2 bases and J by 2 bases, and 12 bases separated the two germline ends. This CDR3 region has 15 residues. Participants, about 18 to 90 years old, spanned fewer than 30 US areas. Participant-given clinical history determined each cohort assignment. What the recovered Cohort 3 donors had was two negative PCRs, clearance, or symptom resolution.

The rearrangement joins TRBV9 to TRBJ2-3, with D perhaps matching TRBD1 (5 bases). The sample consisted of PBMCs or T cells enriched from blood (not recorded which). This TCR was sampled from a woman between 45 and 60 years old who had recovered from COVID-19. The CDR3 here is CASSVTERYTDTQYF. The CDR3 nucleotides read TGTGCCAGCAGCGTGACAGAGAGATACACAGATACGCAGTATTTT.